This TCR beta chain was recovered during a study of T cells in Graves' hyperthyroidism and ophthalmopathy (dated by TCRdb to the late 2010s). The study in broad terms: Peripheral blood samples were taken at initial diagnosis, before any treatment was given. TCR V-J signatures able to tell the groups apart were searched for in a discovery cohort of some 97 patients, of whom 43 had Graves' ophthalmopathy and 57 had stable Graves' hyperthyroidism. An independent validation cohort of around 19 hyperthyroidism patients and 17 patients who later progressed to ophthalmopathy tested prospective prediction of ophthalmopathy. The approximately 98 discovery patients were randomly divided into training and test sets at a 7:3 ratio. In addition, the study compared T-cell repertoires in thyroid tissue and in blood from over 5 Graves' hyperthyroidism patients. After sampling, hyperthyroidism patients received methimazole starting at 30 mg daily, and ophthalmopathy patients received high-dose intravenous methylprednisolone. TCR Vbeta CDR3 sequencing of some 140 peripheral blood samples (over 40 ophthalmopathy, about 75 hyperthyroidism and roughly 17 progressor patients) is reported in the paper.

Here is what the overall study found, with its caveats: In validation, the model predicted progression to ophthalmopathy a median of roughly six months before onset, with roughly 68% sensitivity and more than 72% specificity. A model built on a 13 V-J signature distinguished ophthalmopathy from stable hyperthyroidism, reaching about 88% sensitivity and about 81% specificity in cross-validation and 80%/75% in testing. Blood samples also contained most of the expanded thyroid clonotypes (frequency above 0.001), which suggests that blood repertoires may reflect thyroid immune responses. No statistical method was used to fix the sample size in advance, and group allocation was not hidden from the investigators.

Ophthalmopathy patients had moderately to severely active disease, with a Clinical Activity Score of 3 or more, a NOSPECS grade of 4 or more, and a disease duration of less than 3 months. The study excluded patients with uncontrolled infections, other autoimmune diseases, pregnancy or lactation. Diagnoses were based on clinical symptoms, serum thyroxine and TRAb, thyroid ultrasound and orbital computed tomography. Ficoll-Paque density gradient centrifugation was used to isolate PBMCs from 10 ml of fresh peripheral blood. Total RNA was extracted using Trizol reagent, and RNA quality was assessed on an Agilent 2100 Bioanalyzer. Relative to germline, V is missing 6 bases and J is missing 4 bases, with 4 bases of the junction outside any gene match. From the cysteine up to the phenylalanine, the CDR3 has a length of 14 residues. CDR3 DNA is the only sequence kept; it has 42 bases, read in frame from the first base. Looking up the germline V gene yields CDR1 MGHDK and CDR2 SYGVNS.

About this clonotype: Its antigen is still unknown. One base away lies a much larger clone, so this may be a sequencing read error.

TCR beta CDR3 regions were amplified from RNA transcripts. A first-round RT-PCR of the TCR CDR3 used the HTBI primer set with the Qiagen OneStep RT-PCR kit. The libraries were constructed in a second round of multiplex PCR and then size-selected and purified. The libraries were sequenced on an Illumina HiSeq2000 using paired-end 100 bp reads. The study's own analysis went as follows. SOAPnuke was used to process the raw data, with reads discarded if the reads contained adapters or uncalled bases, had a mean Phred below 15, or lacked an exact constant-primer or identifier match. COPE v1.2.5 was used to merge high-quality paired reads, and clonotypes were defined as unique nucleotide sequences. Clonotypes were aligned to IMGT TRBV, TRBD and TRBJ reference segments using MiTCR v1.1. The analysis included only V-J combinations with a frequency above 0.0001, which together covered more than 98% of the repertoires. A TCS score was defined as the ratio between F50 (clonal expansion) and ExV (chaos), using BLOSUM62-based TCRdist between CDR3 peptides within each V-J. Welch's t-statistics and random forest reduced fewer than 600 V-J features to some 14, which were used in a naive Bayes classifier (R e1071). TCRdb reprocessing: public reads trimmed at Q25 with fastp, clones called with MiXCR, in-frame beta chains kept. Each record represents a unique CDR3 protein, reported with the most common genes and DNA among its rows. The V and J calls, along with clone size, are taken from TCRdb and not from the paper's own processing. The sample profile shows under 350,000 distinct CDR3 sequences; roughly 13% of them were found once. Together, the top ten hold approximately 35% of the sample.

The rearranged segments are TRBV25-1 and TRBJ2-3, and TRBD2 matches 10 of the central bases. Sample: blood. This receptor was identified in a woman in her forties with Graves' ophthalmopathy. The nucleotide sequence is given as TGTGCCAGCAGAGCTAGCGGGGGACCAGATACGCAGTATTTT. Its translation reads: CASRASGGPDTQYF.